This T cell receptor beta chain was found in a study of blood T cell repertoires in COVID-19. This CDR3 region has 14 residues. The ends were cut back, 1 base at V and 2 bases at J, with 8 bases in the middle. Germline CDR1 is MDHEN and CDR2 is SYDVKM. Sequenced by immunoSEQ multiplex PCR; TCRdb stores in-frame clones only, minus some. Counted here are some 200,000 clones, about 83% occurring once; the ten biggest clones make up about 4.8%. The source of this sequence is a woman in her forties or fifties who had been exposed to COVID-19. This rearrangement joins TRBV28 to TRBJ1-1; no firm D call. The sequenced material came from PBMCs or T cells enriched from blood (not recorded which). CDR3 nucleotide sequence: TGTGCCAGCAGTTTATATGGGAGCAACACTGAAGCTTTCTTT. As protein: CASSLYGSNTEAFF.